The 16 T cell receptor beta chains given below trace back to one sample, sequenced in a study of cytomegalovirus exposure and HLA in healthy donors. The PCR was carried out with 60 Vbeta primers and 13 Jbeta primers. Sequencing used immunoSEQ multiplex PCR; TCRdb keeps in-frame clones, though not all of them. Its listing shows some 140,000 clones. The sequencing sample was made of PBMCs. The receptors originated from a woman aged 35 to 49 in good health and CMV-seronegative.

The chain links TRBV19 to TRBJ1-1; maybe TRBD1 (5 bases). Trimming removed 3 bases at V and 0 bases at J, with 8 bases between. Per germline, CDR1 LNHDA and CDR2 SQIVND (reference sequence). The CDR3 runs 14 residues. The CDR3 loop reads CASSIPGMNTEAFF. CDR3 bases: TGTGCCAGTAGTATCCCAGGGATGAACACTGAAGCTTTCTTT.

This chain links TRBV28 with TRBJ1-2, with no clear D. The V end was cut by 6 bases, the J end by 3 bases, with 17 bases between. Germline V gives CDR1 MDHEN, CDR2 SYDVKM. The CDR3 covers 15 residues. CDR3 sequence reads: CASSLTLSPYYGYTF. In DNA, the CDR3 is TGTGCCAGCAGCCTCACTCTATCCCCCTACTATGGCTACACCTTC.

The rearrangement joins TRBV11-2 to TRBJ2-2; maybe TRBD2 (5 bases). The V end lost 1 base, the J end lost 5 bases, and 8 bases lay between the germline ends. Germline loops: CDR1 SGHAT, CDR2 FQNNGV. This CDR3 has 14 amino acids. CDR3 nucleotide sequence: TGTGCCAGCAGCTTAGGAACGGGGACCGGGGAGCTGTTTTTT. The encoded protein is CASSLGTGTGELFF.

This sequence joins TRBV4-1 and TRBJ1-3; D is possibly TRBD1 (5 bases). The CDR3 length is 16 residues. Per germline, CDR1 MGHRA and CDR2 YSYEKL. V gave up 3 bases and J gave up 2 bases, with 14 bases separating them. In DNA form, the CDR3 reads TGCGCCAGCAGCCATGTAGGAAGGGGCGCTGGAAACACCATATATTTT. Residues: CASSHVGRGAGNTIYF.

This chain connects TRBV19 to TRBJ1-5, with 9 bases aligning to TRBD1. V was clipped by 9 bases and J by 5 bases; unmatched bases: 2. This CDR3 region has 12 residues. CDR1 and CDR2 from the germline V gene are LNHDA and SQIVND (reference sequence). The CDR3 reads CASDRGDQPQHF. The CDR3 nucleotides read TGTGCCAGCGACAGGGGGGATCAGCCCCAGCATTTT.

The chain employs TRBV7-9 and TRBJ1-2, with 9 bases that match TRBD1. V trimming: 0 bases; J trimming: 8 bases; junction bases outside the gene matches: 4. This CDR3 has 14 amino acids. Germline V gene lookup returns CDR1 SEHNR and CDR2 FQNEAQ (reference sequence). Written as DNA, the CDR3 is TGTGCCAGCAGCTTAGCGGGACAGGGACCCGGCTACACCTTC. It specifies CASSLAGQGPGYTF.

This chain joins TRBV5-1 and TRBJ1-1, with a weak D call TRBD1 (5 bases). Germline V gene data show CDR1 as SGHRS and CDR2 as YFSETQ. V lost 4 bases, J lost 2 bases, and 9 bases lay in between. CDR3 length equals 13 residues. Here the CDR3 reads CASSRRVNTEAFF. The CDR3 DNA reads TGCGCCAGCAGCCGCAGGGTTAACACTGAAGCTTTCTTT. Full variable domain (missing parts from reference TRBV5-1 and TRBJ1-1): KAGVTQTPRYLIKTRGQQVTLSCSPISGHRSVSWYQQTPGQGLQFLFEYFSETQRNKGNFPGRFSGRQFSNSRSEMNVSTLELGDSALYLCASSRRVNTEAFFGQGTRLTVV.

V and J are TRBV6-1 and TRBJ1-6; TRBD1 agrees at 9 bases. CDR1 and CDR2 (germline): MNHNS, SASEGT. The CDR3 totals 15 residues. The trim removed 5 bases at V and 10 bases at J, leaving 9 bases unmatched. DNA of the CDR3: TGTGCCAGCAGTCTACAGGGGGCAGCGGGATCACCCCTCCACTTT. Translating gives CASSLQGAAGSPLHF.

The J gene is TRBJ1-5, the V gene TRBV6-1; TRBD1 is a possible D gene (5 bases). This CDR3 spans 15 amino acids. Germline loops: CDR1 MNHNS, CDR2 SASEGT. V lost 0 bases and J 6 bases, leaving 12 bases between the germline ends. For the CDR3, the DNA is TGTGCCAGCAGTGAAGCGGTGGGGGGGTTTCAGCCCCAGCATTTT. Translated, it gives CASSEAVGGFQPQHF.

The gene calls are TRBV6-4 and TRBJ2-7; D is perhaps TRBD1 (6 bases). This CDR3 has 15 amino acids. Germline V CDR1 and CDR2: MRHNA, SNTAGT. V was trimmed by 4 bases and J by 2 bases, leaving 15 bases between them. The CDR3 spells CASSVLTTGPYEQYV. In nucleotides, the CDR3 is TGTGCCAGCAGTGTCCTTACGACAGGTCCCTACGAGCAGTACGTC.

The J gene is TRBJ2-1, the V gene TRBV7-8; TRBD1 matches 7 bases. The trim removed 6 bases at V and 0 bases at J, leaving 5 bases unmatched. The CDR3 runs 15 residues. The germline V gene has CDR1 SGHVS and CDR2 FQNEAQ. The CDR3 loop is CASRGRGSSYNEQFF. CDR3 DNA sequence: TGTGCCAGCAGGGGCAGGGGGAGCTCCTACAATGAGCAGTTCTTC.

The chain employs TRBV10-1 and TRBJ1-2; 8 nucleotides align to TRBD1. The CDR3 has 15 amino acids. With V trimmed by 0 bases and J by 4 bases, 4 bases remained unmatched. CDR1 is WNHNN and CDR2 is SYGVQD in the germline V gene (reference sequence). The CDR3 here is CASSESRDRFYGYTF. CDR3 bases: TGCGCCAGCAGTGAGTCTCGGGACAGGTTCTATGGCTACACCTTC.

J is TRBJ1-3 and V is TRBV5-1, with D possibly TRBD1 on 5 matching bases. The CDR3 contains 15 residues. The V gene lost 1 base and the J gene lost 0 bases, with 8 bases spanning the gap. Per germline, CDR1 SGHRS and CDR2 YFSETQ. CDR3 sequence: CASSLRQGSGNTIYF. DNA of the CDR3: TGCGCCAGCAGCTTGAGGCAGGGCTCTGGAAACACCATATATTTT.

V is TRBV9 and J is TRBJ2-7; 9 positions agree with TRBD2. V was clipped by 4 bases and J by 3 bases; unmatched bases: 8. Germline V gene lookup returns CDR1 SGDLS and CDR2 YYNGEE. The CDR3 length is 15 residues. CDR3 DNA: TGTGCCAGCAGCCACGGCGGGGGGGCCGTCTACGAGCAGTACTTC. The encoded protein is CASSHGGGAVYEQYF.

The chain combines TRBV15 with TRBJ2-5; D unclear. V gave up 0 bases and J gave up 7 bases, with 6 bases separating them. CDR1 and CDR2 (germline): LNHNV, YYDKDF (reference sequence). The CDR3 totals 12 residues. CDR3: CATSRDLGTQYF. The CDR3 DNA sequence: TGTGCCACCAGCAGAGATCTAGGGACCCAGTACTTC.

The chain links TRBV10-3 to TRBJ1-5; 7 bases fit TRBD1. This CDR3 comprises 15 residues. Germline lookup yields CDR1 ENHRY and CDR2 SYGVKD. V lost 4 bases to trimming and J lost 1 base; unmatched junction nucleotides: 4. CDR3: CAISGDSISNQPQHF. The DNA for the CDR3 is TGTGCCATCAGTGGGGACAGTATCAGCAATCAGCCCCAGCATTTT.